What follows are 18 T cell receptor beta chains derived from one specimen sequenced in a study of tumor-infiltrating lymphocytes in primary liver carcinoma. From approximately 500 ng total RNA, TCR beta cDNA was generated with a primer in the constant region. ARM-PCR was slightly modified, and three nested multiplex PCR rounds with it gave rise to the TCR beta libraries. Two initial PCR rounds of 10 to 11 cycles each paired TRBV1-TRBV30 forward primers with a C-beta reverse primer. TCRdb processed the multiplex PCR reads anew with MiXCR; each CDR3 protein has one entry. Among about 100,000 distinct CDR3 sequences listed, about 73% were seen once. From roughly 18-30 mg of unsorted bulk tissue, DNA and RNA were co-extracted together. Sample: tumor-adjacent normal liver tissue. These receptors came from a man between 40 and 49 years old with primary liver carcinoma and hepatitis B virus infection.

As concerns this clonotype: This clone may be a read error of a much larger clone one base away. This chain uses TRBV7-9 with TRBJ2-1; D tentatively fits TRBD1 or TRBD2 (6 bases each). Trimming removed 2 bases at V and 4 bases at J, with 15 bases between. The CDR3 loop spans 16 amino acids. Germline values: CDR1 SEHNR, CDR2 FQNEAQ (reference sequence). The CDR3 reads CASSLWGQAGYNEQFF. The CDR3 nucleotides are TGTGCCAGCAGCTTATGGGGACAAGCGGGTTACAATGAGCAGTTCTTC.

On this clonotype itself: A read error may be the cause here, since a much bigger clone is one base away. The rearrangement uses TRBV7-8 and TRBJ2-7; D gene ambiguous. CDR1 and CDR2 (germline): SGHVS, FQNEAQ. V was cut by 1 base and J by 5 bases, with 15 bases left in between. This CDR3 spans 15 amino acids. The CDR3 sequence: CASSLGLGYGDEQYF. CDR3 nucleotide sequence: TGTGCCAGCAGCTTAGGGCTCGGGTATGGCGACGAGCAGTACTTC.

The CDR3 DNA follows: TGTGCCAGCAGCCCCCTGACTAGCGGGAGAAGGACAGATACGCAGTATTTT. Translated: CASSPLTSGRRTDTQYF. The chain recombines TRBV5-5 with TRBJ2-3; TRBD2 matches 12 bases. V was clipped by 4 bases and J by 3 bases; unmatched bases: 9. Germline CDR1 SGHKS, CDR2 YYEKEE (reference sequence). The CDR3 totals 17 residues.

This clonotype showed up just once. Since a much larger clone is just one base distant, this may be a read error. The V and J genes are TRBV6-6 and TRBJ2-3, with 7 nucleotides matching TRBD1. V was pared by 8 bases and J by 1 base, with 6 bases of the junction left unmatched. The CDR3 consists of 14 residues. CDR1 is MNHNY, CDR2 SVGAGI, per germline (reference sequence). The CDR3 sequence: CASDNRGGTDTQYF. CDR3 nucleotide sequence: TGTGCCAGCGATAACAGGGGAGGCACAGATACGCAGTATTTT.

This clonotype was recorded once. This sequence may be a read error, since a much larger clone differs from it by one base. V and J are TRBV5-5 and TRBJ2-1; no clear D. From germline, CDR1 is SGHKS and CDR2 YYEKEE (reference sequence). Deletions cut 4 bases from V and 8 bases from J, with 13 bases between. The CDR3 runs to 13 residues. CDR3 residues: CASSPFDEHEQFF. The CDR3 DNA reads as TGTGCCAGCAGCCCCTTCGACGAGCATGAGCAGTTCTTC.

This clonotype was detected a few times. The chain uses TRBV2 and TRBJ2-7; D ambiguous. The CDR3 length is 15 residues. With 1 base removed from V and 2 bases from J, the gap between germline ends came to 12 bases. Germline V gene sequence: CDR1 SNHLY, CDR2 FYNNEI. The CDR3 reads CASSEGTPNTYEQYF. DNA for the CDR3: TGTGCCAGCAGTGAAGGGACCCCCAACACCTACGAGCAGTACTTC.

This clonotype was seen at least ten times. An end of the junction differs from the germline gene, which may be a read error. This chain links TRBV12-3 or TRBV12-4 with TRBJ2-7; D is possibly TRBD1 (5 bases). This CDR3 is 11 amino acids long. The CDR3 sequence is CASSSRGGQSF. As DNA, the CDR3 is TGTGCCAGCAGCTCCCGAGGTGGACAATCCTTC.

On this clonotype: Given a much more abundant clone one base away, this may be a read error. Without the conserved terminal phenylalanine or tryptophan, this CDR3 likely stems from a read error. The gene calls are TRBV2 and TRBJ2-1, with 10 bases aligning to TRBD2. The V and J ends lost 8 bases and 10 bases, in that order; junction bases with no gene match: 14. The germline V gene encodes CDR1 SNHLY and CDR2 FYNNEI. CDR3 length: 15 amino acids. CDR3 nucleotide sequence: TGTGCCAGCCACAGGACTAGCGGAGGGGAATTGGAGCAGTTCCTC. It yields the protein CASHRTSGGELEQFL.

Details on this clonotype: An end of the junction differs from the germline gene, which may be a read error. The genes are TRBV11-2 and TRBJ2-7; TRBD1 matches at 8 bases. CDR3 length equals 14 residues. Germline loops: CDR1 SGHAT, CDR2 FQNNGV. CDR3 sequence: CASSSGQGSHEQYF. As DNA, the CDR3 is TGTGCCAGTAGCTCAGGACAGGGCAGCCACGAGCAGTACTTC.

About this clonotype itself: At one end, the junction sequence differs from germline, possibly due to a read error. J is TRBJ2-7 and V is TRBV28; 7 bases are a match to TRBD2. CDR1 and CDR2 (germline): MDHEN, SYDVKM. There are 13 residues in the CDR3. DNA for the CDR3: TGTGCCAACAGTTTGGGGACGGCGGGAGAGCGGTACTTC. Translating it yields CANSLGTAGERYF.

Of note for this clonotype: A much larger clone lies a single base off, so this may be a read error. The chain has TRBV7-9 and TRBJ1-1; D unresolved. Germline loops: CDR1 SEHNR, CDR2 FQNEAQ (reference sequence). CDR3 length: 14 amino acids. Trimming removed 6 bases from V and 3 bases from J, with 14 bases in between. CDR3 sequence: CASRPDWEDTEAFF. CDR3 DNA sequence: TGTGCCAGCAGACCAGACTGGGAGGACACTGAAGCTTTCTTT.

This clonotype was seen only a few times. V usage is TRBV7-9 and J usage is TRBJ1-1; D gene uncertain. Trimming cost V 6 bases and J 0 bases, with 11 bases left between them. CDR3 length: 14 amino acids. CDR1 SEHNR and CDR2 FQNEAQ come from the germline V gene (reference sequence). CDR3 DNA: TGTGCCAGCAGGTACAGTTTCATGAACACTGAAGCTTTCTTT. Its protein product is CASRYSFMNTEAFF.

This clonotype is medium-sized by share. The chain carries TRBV11-2 and TRBJ2-7, with a possible D match to TRBD2 (7 bases). The CDR3 covers 15 residues. With 4 bases removed from V and 7 bases from J, the gap between germline ends came to 20 bases. Germline CDR1 is SGHAT and CDR2 is FQNNGV. The CDR3 DNA sequence: TGTGCCAGCAGCTCTGGGAGGGGGACCTTTGGAGAGCAGTACTTC. Translation: CASSSGRGTFGEQYF.

A note on this clonotype: One junction end disagrees with the germline gene, perhaps due to a read error. The CDR3 nucleotides are TGTGCCAGCAGCTTTCCCGGGGCTAGCGGGACCAAAACCATTCAGTACTTC. Its protein product is CASSFPGASGTKTIQYF. The chain carries TRBV11-1 and TRBJ2-4; TRBD2 matches 9 bases. Germline CDR1 and CDR2: SGHAT and FQDESV (reference sequence). This CDR3 has 17 residues. The full variable domain, with the rest looked up from reference TRBV11-1 and TRBJ2-4, is EAEVAQSPRYKITEKSQAVAFWCDPISGHATLYWYRQILGQGPELLVQFQDESVVDDSQLPKDRFSAERLKGVDSTLKIQPAELGDSAMYLCASSFPGASGTKTIQYFGAGTRLSVL.

This clonotype was counted a few times. This CDR3 is CASSLAGQGAKTQYF. Here the CDR3 DNA reads TGTGCCAGCAGCTTAGCCGGACAGGGGGCAAAGACCCAGTACTTC. The chain has TRBV7-9 and TRBJ2-5, with TRBD1 matching over 11 bases. The CDR3 extends over 15 amino acids. The V gene's germline CDR1 is SEHNR and CDR2 FQNEAQ (reference sequence). V shed 0 bases, J shed 6 bases, and the junction held 3 bases outside the gene matches.

Details on this clonotype: At one of its ends the junction is not consistent with the germline gene, which may arise from a read error. The chain carries TRBV11-2 and TRBJ2-2; no clear D. Germline CDR1 and CDR2: SGHAT and FQNNGV. This CDR3 has 14 amino acids. The CDR3 sequence: CAGSRGRDTGELFF. Written as DNA, the CDR3 is TGTGCCGGCAGCCGCGGACGGGACACCGGGGAGCTGTTTTTT.

This clonotype occurred once. Being one base from a much bigger clone, this may be a read error. The genes are TRBV5-1 and TRBJ1-1, with D possibly TRBD1 on 6 matching bases. The V end was cut by 7 bases, the J end by 4 bases, with 17 bases between. CDR3 length equals 14 residues. Germline V gene sequence: CDR1 SGHRS, CDR2 YFSETQ. CDR3 sequence (DNA): TGCGCCAGCCGTATATGGACAGATGGCACTGAAGCTTTCTTT. This translates into CASRIWTDGTEAFF.

The sample holds many counts of this clonotype. The chain couples TRBV12-3 or TRBV12-4 to TRBJ2-2; D possibly matches TRBD1 or TRBD2 (5 bases each). V was trimmed by 1 base and J by 0 bases, leaving 12 bases between them. This CDR3 has 17 residues. This CDR3 is CASSLVVGPPNTGELFF. CDR3 in DNA: TGTGCCAGCAGTTTAGTGGTGGGACCTCCGAACACCGGGGAGCTGTTTTTT.